Below, 28 T cell receptor beta chains from the same sample are listed, as sequenced in a study of regulatory T cells in long-lasting Graves disease. The sample's time point: newly diagnosed GD, antithyroid drugs for less than 3 months. The TCR library was prepared using RNA isolated from PBMCs. Building the TCR beta libraries relied on iRepertoire HTBI primers, and CDR3 regions underwent Arm-PCR. TCRdb reprocessed the multiplex PCR reads with MiXCR, giving one entry per CDR3 protein. This table has over 400,000 distinct CDR3 sequences, approximately 14% appearing once. These data also formed part of another study, on T cells in Graves' hyperthyroidism and ophthalmopathy.

The sample consisted of peripheral blood mononuclear cells (PBMCs), taken at new diagnosis, from a patient treated with antithyroid drugs. These TCRs come from a woman between 45 and 65 years old with Graves disease.

The CDR3 nucleotides read TGTGCCAGCAGGGGGGAGTTAGCGGGAGTGGAGACCCAGTACTTC. This translates into CASRGELAGVETQYF. This chain links TRBV5-4 with TRBJ2-5; 9 bases align to TRBD2. CDR1 and CDR2 (germline): SGHNT, YYREEE (reference sequence). The CDR3 has 15 amino acids. V shed 5 bases and J 5 bases; nucleotides not matched to a gene: 10.

This clonotype was seen at least ten times. The chain links TRBV12-3 or TRBV12-4 to TRBJ2-2; D is unclear. Trimming removed 0 bases from V and 8 bases from J, with 10 bases in between. The CDR3 is 14 residues long. CDR3 protein: CASSLASVEGELFF. The CDR3 DNA reads TGTGCCAGCAGTTTAGCCTCCGTGGAAGGGGAGCTGTTTTTT.

This clonotype is a singleton in its sample. A much larger clone lies one base from this, so it may be a read error. The chain employs TRBV12-3 or TRBV12-4 and TRBJ2-1; 9 positions agree with TRBD1. The CDR3 consists of 15 residues. The junction had 11 bases not matched to a gene; V was cut back by 6 bases and J by 8 bases. The CDR3 DNA sequence: TGTGCCAGCAGCACTCACAGGGGGCCTGACCATGAGCAGTTCTTC. Protein product: CASSTHRGPDHEQFF.

This clonotype was detected many times. This chain joins TRBV5-6 and TRBJ2-7; possibly TRBD1 or TRBD2 for D (5 bases each). This CDR3 contains 14 residues. CDR1 SGHDT and CDR2 YYEEEE come from the germline V gene. Trimming removed 2 bases at V and 4 bases at J, with 13 bases between. The chain's CDR3 is CASSLYMGEYEQYF. CDR3 nucleotides: TGTGCCAGCAGCTTATATATGGGGGAATACGAGCAGTACTTC. The full variable domain, rest sourced from reference TRBV5-6 and TRBJ2-7, is DAGVTQSPTHLIKTRGQQVTLRCSPKSGHDTVSWYQQALGQGPQFIFQYYEEEERQRGNFPDRFSGHQFPNYSSELNVNALLLGDSALYLCASSLYMGEYEQYFGPGTRLTVT.

The table lists this clonotype with many counts. V gene TRBV11-2 combines with J gene TRBJ1-2, with D possibly matching TRBD1 (5 bases). Germline V gene sequence: CDR1 SGHAT, CDR2 FQNNGV. The CDR3 spans 15 residues. V shed 7 bases and J shed 1 base, with 16 bases lying between them. The CDR3 region is CASKVTGPLNYGYTF. The CDR3 DNA is TGTGCCAGCAAGGTTACAGGACCTCTTAACTATGGCTACACCTTC.

This clonotype was seen many times. The rearrangement links TRBV30 to TRBJ1-2; maybe TRBD1 (5 bases). V lost 2 bases, J lost 11 bases, and 18 bases lay in between. The germline gives CDR1 GTSNPN, CDR2 SVGIG (reference sequence). There are 13 residues in the CDR3. CDR3 residues: CAWSPGTAQGYTF. CDR3 coding DNA: TGTGCCTGGAGTCCCGGGACCGCCCAGGGATACACCTTC.

This sequence joins TRBV5-6 and TRBJ1-2; perhaps TRBD1 as D (6 bases). This CDR3 is built from 15 residues. In germline, CDR1 is SGHDT, CDR2 YYEEEE. V was pared by 0 bases and J by 8 bases, with 17 bases between. The CDR3 DNA follows: TGTGCCAGCAGCTTGGAAACGGGGGCAGGCGGGGGCTACACCTTC. It yields the protein CASSLETGAGGGYTF.

This clonotype has at least ten counts. The chain employs TRBV27 and TRBJ1-6; TRBD1 aligns across 9 bases. There are 14 residues in the CDR3. The trim removed 6 bases at V and 8 bases at J, leaving 5 bases unmatched. CDR1 MNHEY and CDR2 SMNVEV come from the germline V gene (reference sequence). CDR3 residues: CASSRTGVDSPLHF. As DNA, the CDR3 is TGTGCCAGCAGCAGGACAGGGGTTGATTCACCCCTCCACTTT.

The sample holds a few counts of this clonotype. The chain combines TRBV20-1 with TRBJ1-5, with no clear D. Looked up from germline, CDR1 is DFQATT and CDR2 is SNEGSKA (reference sequence). Trimming took off 0 bases at V and 4 bases at J, with 7 bases between the two ends. The length of the CDR3 is 13 residues. The CDR3, as DNA: TGCAGTGCTAGAGATCGCTTTAATCAGCCCCAGCATTTT. Its protein is CSARDRFNQPQHF.

There are many counts of this clonotype. The chain combines TRBV12-3 or TRBV12-4 with TRBJ2-7; a weak D match, TRBD1 (6 bases). This CDR3 contains 15 residues. V was trimmed by 5 bases and J by 3 bases, leaving 17 bases between them. The CDR3 loop reads CASSIGLGGIYEQYF. As DNA, the CDR3 is TGTGCCAGCAGTATAGGGCTAGGGGGAATCTACGAGCAGTACTTC.

This clonotype was seen repeatedly, ten times or more. V is TRBV30 and J is TRBJ2-5; TRBD2 matches 7 bases. V dropped 5 bases and J dropped 5; count of bases not matched to a gene: 17. The CDR3 is made up of 16 amino acids. Germline CDR1 GTSNPN, CDR2 SVGIG (reference sequence). CDR3 sequence reads: CAWQPPRTSLKETQYF. The CDR3 region has the DNA TGTGCCTGGCAACCCCCCCGGACTAGTTTGAAGGAGACCCAGTACTTC.

This clonotype was detected many times. The CDR3 region is CSARDLHRDSNQPQHF. CDR3 nucleotide sequence: TGCAGTGCTAGAGATCTCCACCGCGACAGCAATCAGCCCCAGCATTTT. The chain uses TRBV20-1 and TRBJ1-5; D is undetermined. The V gene lost 0 bases and the J gene lost 1 base, with 13 bases spanning the gap. CDR3 size: 16 residues. CDR1 is DFQATT, CDR2 SNEGSKA, per germline (reference sequence).

This clonotype was detected ten times or more. The chain couples TRBV24-1 to TRBJ2-1, with 7 nucleotides matching TRBD2. V lost 3 bases, J lost 5 bases, and 9 bases stayed unmatched. The CDR3 totals 16 residues. Germline CDR1 is KGHDR and CDR2 is SFDVKD. The DNA for the CDR3 is TGTGCCACCAGTGATAAGGCGGGAGAGCTTGACAATGAGCAGTTCTTC. Translating it yields CATSDKAGELDNEQFF.

Many counts were recorded for this clonotype. This rearrangement joins TRBV27 to TRBJ2-1; a possible D gene is TRBD2 (5 bases). V was cut by 3 bases and J by 6 bases, with 15 bases left in between. CDR3 length: 15 amino acids. Germline V gene data show CDR1 as MNHEY and CDR2 as SMNVEV (reference sequence). The CDR3 DNA sequence: TGTGCCAGCAGTTTCTCGTCGGGATTGGGCAATGAGCAGTTCTTC. Encoded protein: CASSFSSGLGNEQFF.

This clonotype was seen many times. V is TRBV7-8 and J is TRBJ2-1; 9 bases line up with TRBD2. The CDR3 has 15 residues. V was clipped by 1 base and J by 13 bases; unmatched bases: 11. Germline V gives CDR1 SGHVS, CDR2 FQNEAQ. The CDR3 bases are TGTGCCAGCAGCTTAGTAGCGGGAGTTGCCGTCTTCCAGTTCTTC. This gives the protein CASSLVAGVAVFQFF.

This clonotype was detected many times. The rearrangement uses TRBV18 and TRBJ2-7, with a weak D call TRBD1 (5 bases). V lost 1 base to trimming and J lost 3 bases, with 7 bases between them. The CDR3 runs to 13 residues. Germline V gives CDR1 KGHSH, CDR2 LQKENI. The CDR3 reads CASSPQQGYEQYF. CDR3 DNA sequence: TGTGCCAGCTCACCACAGCAGGGCTACGAGCAGTACTTC.

The chain couples TRBV6-1 to TRBJ1-4, with a possible D match to TRBD1 (6 bases). Germline V lookup: CDR1 MNHNS, CDR2 SASEGT. This CDR3 is 15 amino acids long. Trimming stripped 2 bases from V and 7 bases from J, with 14 bases between. The CDR3 region is CASSELGAFSEKLFF. In DNA, the CDR3 is TGTGCCAGCAGTGAATTGGGGGCCTTCTCTGAAAAACTGTTTTTT.

This clonotype was observed many times. The V gene is TRBV28, the J gene TRBJ1-2, with unresolved D. The CDR3 is 11 residues long. The germline V gene has CDR1 MDHEN and CDR2 SYDVKM. V lost 7 bases to trimming and J lost 10 bases, with 13 bases between them. CDR3 nucleotide sequence: TGTGCCAGCAAGGGCCCTACTCTCTACACCTTC. It encodes CASKGPTLYTF.

Regarding this clonotype: It may be a read error: a sequence one base away is much more abundant. The V and J genes are TRBV3-1 and TRBJ2-3; TRBD2 aligns across 9 bases. V was pared by 3 bases and J by 0 bases, with 16 bases of the junction left unmatched. The CDR3 totals 20 residues. Germline-derived CDR1 and CDR2 are LGHDT and YNNKEL (reference sequence). The CDR3 DNA reads as TGTGCCAGCAGCCACCGGACTAGCGCAACGCCGCCTTCTAGCACAGATACGCAGTATTTT. This translates into CASSHRTSATPPSSTDTQYF.

This clonotype occurred many times. This CDR3 is CAISVGQNTGELFF. CDR3 nucleotide sequence: TGTGCCATCAGTGTCGGCCAAAACACCGGGGAGCTGTTTTTT. The V and J genes are TRBV10-3 and TRBJ2-2; D gene uncertain. The CDR3 is 14 amino acids. Germline lookup yields CDR1 ENHRY and CDR2 SYGVKD. The germline V and J ends were trimmed by 4 bases and 2 bases, with 8 bases remaining between them.

In this sample, this clonotype turned up many times. The gene calls are TRBV6-1 and TRBJ2-7; D is ambiguous. The germline V gene encodes CDR1 MNHNS and CDR2 SASEGT. V was shortened by 3 bases and J by 1 base, with 4 bases between the two germline ends. The CDR3 totals 12 residues. The CDR3 is CASSDGSYEQYF. The DNA of the CDR3 is TGTGCCAGCAGTGACGGTTCCTACGAGCAGTACTTC.

This clonotype was found many times. The chain joins TRBV20-1 to TRBJ2-7, with D possibly called TRBD1 or TRBD2 (5 bases each). The CDR3 loop spans 15 amino acids. V was trimmed by 6 bases and J by 2 bases, leaving 20 bases between them. Per the germline V gene, CDR1 is DFQATT and CDR2 is SNEGSKA (reference sequence). The CDR3: CSAPHPGRAAYEQYF. CDR3 in DNA: TGCAGTGCACCACATCCGGGACGGGCGGCCTACGAGCAGTACTTC.

This clonotype was observed at least ten times. The chain is built from TRBV28 and TRBJ2-3; 10 nucleotides match TRBD2. The V and J ends lost 6 bases and 4 bases, in that order; junction bases with no gene match: 10. This CDR3 contains 16 residues. Germline-derived CDR1 and CDR2 are MDHEN and SYDVKM. DNA of the CDR3: TGTGCCAGCAGAACACCTCTAGCGGGAGAGTCAGATACGCAGTATTTT. This translates into CASRTPLAGESDTQYF.

The V gene is TRBV9, the J gene TRBJ2-7; 10 bases align to TRBD1. The CDR3 loop spans 16 amino acids. In germline, CDR1 is SGDLS, CDR2 YYNGEE. The trim removed 4 bases at V and 2 bases at J, leaving 9 bases unmatched. This CDR3 reads CASSTRDRGGTYEQYF. CDR3 nucleotides: TGTGCCAGCAGCACACGGGACAGGGGAGGCACCTACGAGCAGTACTTC.

V is TRBV20-1 and J is TRBJ2-4; TRBD2 agrees at 7 bases. The germline V gene encodes CDR1 DFQATT and CDR2 SNEGSKA (reference sequence). V lost 3 bases to trimming and J lost 0 bases; unmatched junction nucleotides: 5. This CDR3 has 15 amino acids. CDR3 DNA sequence: TGCAGTGCTAGCTCCAGCGGGGTAGCCAAAAACATTCAGTACTTC. Its protein product is CSASSSGVAKNIQYF.

This clonotype appeared many times. The CDR3 coding sequence is TGTGCCAGCAGTGAAGCCCCACCCGCAGGGTACAGCTCTGGGGCCAACGTCCTGACTTTC. This sequence encodes CASSEAPPAGYSSGANVLTF. V gene TRBV2 combines with J gene TRBJ2-6, with D perhaps matching TRBD1 (5 bases). Trimming removed 0 bases from V and 0 bases from J, with 18 bases in between. Germline V gene data show CDR1 as SNHLY and CDR2 as FYNNEI. The CDR3 contains 20 residues.

A single count supports this clonotype. It may be a read error: a sequence one base away is much more abundant. The gene calls are TRBV7-9 and TRBJ2-1, with D possibly matching TRBD2 (5 bases). This CDR3 region has 14 residues. Per germline, CDR1 SEHNR and CDR2 FQNEAQ (reference sequence). This CDR3 is CASSRGRGNNEHFF. For the CDR3, the DNA is TGTGCCAGCTCGAGAGGTCGAGGGAACAATGAGCACTTCTTC.

With respect to this clonotype: A single base separates this from a much larger clone, so it may be a read error. No conserved phenylalanine or tryptophan ends this CDR3, so it is likely a read error. This chain joins TRBV7-9 and TRBJ1-5, with D tentatively TRBD1 (6 bases). V was shortened by 5 bases and J by 2 bases, with 16 bases between the two germline ends. The CDR3 contains 16 residues. Per the germline V gene, CDR1 is SEHNR and CDR2 is FQNEAQ (reference sequence). The CDR3 nucleotides are TGTGCCAGCAGCACAGAGGGGGGGGGAGGCAATCAGCCCCAGCATTCT. It encodes CASSTEGGGGNQPQHS.